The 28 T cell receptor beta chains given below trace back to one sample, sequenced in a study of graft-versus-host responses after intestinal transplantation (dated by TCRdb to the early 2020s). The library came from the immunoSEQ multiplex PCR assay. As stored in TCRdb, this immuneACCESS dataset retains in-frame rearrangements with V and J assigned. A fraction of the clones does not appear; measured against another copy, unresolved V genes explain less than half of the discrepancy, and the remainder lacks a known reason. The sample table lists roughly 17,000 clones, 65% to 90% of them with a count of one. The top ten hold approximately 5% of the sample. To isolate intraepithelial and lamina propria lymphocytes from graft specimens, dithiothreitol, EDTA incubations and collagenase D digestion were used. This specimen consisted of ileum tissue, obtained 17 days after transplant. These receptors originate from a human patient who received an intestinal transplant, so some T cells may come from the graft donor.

The CDR3 loop is CAISEGREVTGELFF. The CDR3 nucleotides read TGTGCCATCAGTGAGGGGCGGGAGGTTACCGGGGAGCTGTTTTTT. The chain is built from TRBV10-3 and TRBJ2-2, with 8 bases matching TRBD2. V dropped 2 bases and J dropped 5; count of bases not matched to a gene: 4. CDR3 size: 15 residues. From germline, CDR1 is ENHRY and CDR2 SYGVKD.

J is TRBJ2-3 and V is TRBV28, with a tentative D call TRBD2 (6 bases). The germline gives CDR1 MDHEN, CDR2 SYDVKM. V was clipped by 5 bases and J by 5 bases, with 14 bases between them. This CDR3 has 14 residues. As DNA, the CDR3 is TGTGCCAGCAGTGTGTTCCAGGGAGGAGATACGCAGTATTTT. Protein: CASSVFQGGDTQYF.

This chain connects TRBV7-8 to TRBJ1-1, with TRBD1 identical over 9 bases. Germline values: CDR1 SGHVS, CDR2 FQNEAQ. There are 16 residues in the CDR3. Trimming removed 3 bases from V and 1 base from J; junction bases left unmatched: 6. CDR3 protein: CASSFYDRGENTEAFF. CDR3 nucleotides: TGTGCCAGCAGCTTTTATGACAGGGGGGAGAACACTGAAGCTTTCTTT. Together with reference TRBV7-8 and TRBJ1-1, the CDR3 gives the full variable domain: GAGVSQSPRYKVAKRGQDVALRCDPISGHVSLFWYQQALGQGPEFLTYFQNEAQLDKSGLPSDRFFAERPEGSVSTLKIQRTQQEDSAVYLCASSFYDRGENTEAFFGQGTRLTVV.

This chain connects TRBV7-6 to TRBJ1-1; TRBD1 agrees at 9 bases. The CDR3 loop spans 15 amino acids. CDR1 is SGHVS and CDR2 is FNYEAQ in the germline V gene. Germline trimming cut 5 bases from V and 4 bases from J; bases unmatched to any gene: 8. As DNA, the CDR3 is TGTGCCAGCAGCCTGGACAGGGGTCGAGCCACTGAAGCTTTCTTT. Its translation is CASSLDRGRATEAFF.

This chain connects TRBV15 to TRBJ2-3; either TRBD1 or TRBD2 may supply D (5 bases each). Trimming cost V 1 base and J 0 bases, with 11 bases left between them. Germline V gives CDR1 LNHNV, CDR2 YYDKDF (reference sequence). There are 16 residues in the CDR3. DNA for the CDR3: TGTGCCACCAGCAGAGGCAGGGAGTTTAGCACAGATACGCAGTATTTT. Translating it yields CATSRGREFSTDTQYF.

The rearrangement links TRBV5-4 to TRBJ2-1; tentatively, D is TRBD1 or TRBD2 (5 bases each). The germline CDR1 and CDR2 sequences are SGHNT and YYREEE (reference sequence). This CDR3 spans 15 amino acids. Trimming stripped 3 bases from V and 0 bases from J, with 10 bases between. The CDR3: CASSSGASSYNEQFF. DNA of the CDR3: TGTGCCAGCAGCTCCGGGGCGAGCTCCTACAATGAGCAGTTCTTC.

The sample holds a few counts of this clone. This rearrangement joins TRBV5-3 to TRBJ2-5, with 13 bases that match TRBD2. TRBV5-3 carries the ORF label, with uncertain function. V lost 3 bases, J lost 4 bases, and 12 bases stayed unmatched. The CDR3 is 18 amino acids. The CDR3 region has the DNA TGTGCCAGAAGCTCCAGACAGGCACTAGCGGGAGGGCTAGAGACCCAGTACTTC. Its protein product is CARSSRQALAGGLETQYF.

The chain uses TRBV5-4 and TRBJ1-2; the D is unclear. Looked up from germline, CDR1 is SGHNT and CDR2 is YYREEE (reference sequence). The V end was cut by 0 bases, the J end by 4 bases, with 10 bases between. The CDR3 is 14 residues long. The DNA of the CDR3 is TGTGCCAGCAGCTTGGATCAGTTTATCTATGGCTACACCTTC. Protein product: CASSLDQFIYGYTF.

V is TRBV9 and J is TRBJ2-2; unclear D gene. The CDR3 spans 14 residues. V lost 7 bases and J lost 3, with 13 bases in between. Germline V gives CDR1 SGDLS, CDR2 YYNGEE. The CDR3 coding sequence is TGTGCCAGCCGCTCGGGCGAATACACCGGGGAGCTGTTTTTT. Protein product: CASRSGEYTGELFF.

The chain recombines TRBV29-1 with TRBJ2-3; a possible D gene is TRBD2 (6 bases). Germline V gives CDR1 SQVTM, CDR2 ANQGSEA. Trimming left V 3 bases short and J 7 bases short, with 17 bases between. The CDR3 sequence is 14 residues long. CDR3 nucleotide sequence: TGCAGCGTTGAGTACGAGCCTGCGGGGTATACGCAGTATTTT. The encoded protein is CSVEYEPAGYTQYF.

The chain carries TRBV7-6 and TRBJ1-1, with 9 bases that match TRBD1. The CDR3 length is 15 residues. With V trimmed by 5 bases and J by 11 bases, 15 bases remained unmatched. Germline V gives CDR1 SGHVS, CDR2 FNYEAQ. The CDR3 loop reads CASSLKTGGLNGAFF. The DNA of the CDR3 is TGTGCCAGCAGCCTTAAGACAGGGGGTTTGAACGGGGCTTTCTTT. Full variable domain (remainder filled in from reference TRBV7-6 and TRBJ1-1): GAGVSQSPRYKVTKRGQDVALRCDPISGHVSLYWYRQALGQGPEFLTYFNYEAQQDKSGLPNDRFSAERPEGSISTLTIQRTEQRDSAMYRCASSLKTGGLNGAFFGQGTRLTVV.

The CDR3 here is CASSVGGQGIPTGELFF. CDR3 DNA: TGTGCCAGCAGCGTAGGGGGACAGGGTATACCCACCGGGGAGCTGTTTTTT. The rearrangement joins TRBV9 to TRBJ2-2; 9 bases line up with TRBD1. From germline, CDR1 is SGDLS and CDR2 YYNGEE. The CDR3 covers 17 residues. With 0 bases clipped from V and 4 bases from J, the junction kept 7 bases outside the gene matches.

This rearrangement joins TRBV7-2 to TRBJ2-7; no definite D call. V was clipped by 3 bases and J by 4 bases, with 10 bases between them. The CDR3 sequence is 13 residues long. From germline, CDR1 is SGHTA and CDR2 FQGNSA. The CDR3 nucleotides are TGTGCCAGCAGCTTGGATTTGACGTACGAGCAGTACTTC. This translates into CASSLDLTYEQYF.

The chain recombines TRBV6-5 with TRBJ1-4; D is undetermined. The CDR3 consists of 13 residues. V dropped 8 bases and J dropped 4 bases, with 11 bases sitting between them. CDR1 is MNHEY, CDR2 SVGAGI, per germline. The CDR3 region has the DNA TGTGCCAGCCAAGCCGTGCTTAATGAAAAACTGTTTTTT. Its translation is CASQAVLNEKLFF.

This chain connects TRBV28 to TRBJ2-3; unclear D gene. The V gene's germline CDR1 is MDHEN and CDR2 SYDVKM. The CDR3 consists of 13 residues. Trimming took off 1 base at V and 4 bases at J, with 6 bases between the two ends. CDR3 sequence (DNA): TGTGCCAGCAGTTTATCCCCCTCAGATACGCAGTATTTT. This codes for CASSLSPSDTQYF.

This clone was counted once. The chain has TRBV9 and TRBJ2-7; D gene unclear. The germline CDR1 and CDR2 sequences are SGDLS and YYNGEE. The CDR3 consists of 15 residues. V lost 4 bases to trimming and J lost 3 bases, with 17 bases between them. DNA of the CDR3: TGTGCCAGCAGCTTCCGGTCAGTAGGGTACTACGAGCAGTACTTC. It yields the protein CASSFRSVGYYEQYF.

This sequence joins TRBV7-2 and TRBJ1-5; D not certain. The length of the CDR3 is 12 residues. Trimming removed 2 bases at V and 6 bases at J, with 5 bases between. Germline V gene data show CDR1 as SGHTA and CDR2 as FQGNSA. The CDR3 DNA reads TGTGCCAGCAGCTTATCGATTCAGCCCCAGCATTTT. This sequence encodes CASSLSIQPQHF.

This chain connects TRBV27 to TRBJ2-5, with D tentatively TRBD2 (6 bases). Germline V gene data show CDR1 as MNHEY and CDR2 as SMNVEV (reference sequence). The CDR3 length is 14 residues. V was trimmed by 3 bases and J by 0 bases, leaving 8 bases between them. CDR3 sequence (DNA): TGTGCCAGCAGTTTTCGGGGGAACCAAGAGACCCAGTACTTC. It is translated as CASSFRGNQETQYF.

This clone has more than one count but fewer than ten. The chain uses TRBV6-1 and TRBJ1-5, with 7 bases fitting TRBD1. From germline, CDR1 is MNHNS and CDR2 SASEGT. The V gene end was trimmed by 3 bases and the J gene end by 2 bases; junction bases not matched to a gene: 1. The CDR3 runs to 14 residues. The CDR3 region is CASSDRGGNQPQHF. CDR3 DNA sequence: TGTGCCAGCAGTGACAGGGGGGGCAATCAGCCCCAGCATTTT.

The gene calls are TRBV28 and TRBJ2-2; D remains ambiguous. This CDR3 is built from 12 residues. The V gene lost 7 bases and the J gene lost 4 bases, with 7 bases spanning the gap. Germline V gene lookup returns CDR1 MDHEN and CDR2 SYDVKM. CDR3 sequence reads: CASIGLTGELFF. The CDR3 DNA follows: TGTGCCAGCATAGGGCTCACCGGGGAGCTGTTTTTT.

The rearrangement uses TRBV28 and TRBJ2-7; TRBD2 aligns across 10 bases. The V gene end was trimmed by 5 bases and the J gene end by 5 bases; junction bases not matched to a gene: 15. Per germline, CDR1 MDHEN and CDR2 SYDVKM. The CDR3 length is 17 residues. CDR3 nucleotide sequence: TGTGCCAGCAGTAGACTAGCGGGCGTCTATCCACCGAACGAGCAGTACTTC. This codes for CASSRLAGVYPPNEQYF.

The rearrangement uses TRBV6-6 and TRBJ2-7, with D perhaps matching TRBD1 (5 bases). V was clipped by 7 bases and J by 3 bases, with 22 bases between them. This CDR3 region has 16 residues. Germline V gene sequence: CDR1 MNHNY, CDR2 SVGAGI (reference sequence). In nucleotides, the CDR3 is TGTGCCAGCACCCAAGGGGAAGCTTGGGAAGGCTACGAGCAGTACTTC. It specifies CASTQGEAWEGYEQYF.

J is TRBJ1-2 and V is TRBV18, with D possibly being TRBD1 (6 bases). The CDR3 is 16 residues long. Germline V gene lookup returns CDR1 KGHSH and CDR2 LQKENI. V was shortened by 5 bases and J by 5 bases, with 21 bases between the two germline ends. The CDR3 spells CASSDVSGGSGYGYTF. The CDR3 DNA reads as TGTGCCAGCTCAGACGTGTCGGGGGGCTCTGGGTATGGCTACACCTTC.

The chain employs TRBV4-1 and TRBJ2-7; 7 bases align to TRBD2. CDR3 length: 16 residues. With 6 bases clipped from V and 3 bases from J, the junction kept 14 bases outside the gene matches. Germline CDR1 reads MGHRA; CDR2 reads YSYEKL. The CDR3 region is CASRFVISGDYYEQYF. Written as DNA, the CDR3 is TGCGCCAGCAGGTTCGTTATTTCGGGGGACTACTACGAGCAGTACTTC.

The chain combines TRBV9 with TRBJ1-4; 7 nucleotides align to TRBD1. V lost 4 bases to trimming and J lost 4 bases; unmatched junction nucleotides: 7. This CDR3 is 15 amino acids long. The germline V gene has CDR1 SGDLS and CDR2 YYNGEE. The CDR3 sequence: CASSRAQGGNEKLFF. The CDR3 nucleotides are TGTGCCAGCAGCCGCGCCCAGGGGGGTAATGAAAAACTGTTTTTT.

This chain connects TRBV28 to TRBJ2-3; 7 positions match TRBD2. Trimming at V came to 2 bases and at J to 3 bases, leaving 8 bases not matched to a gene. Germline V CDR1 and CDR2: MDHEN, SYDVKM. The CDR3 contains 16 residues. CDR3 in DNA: TGTGCCAGCAGTTTAATCGGCGGGAGTAGTACAGATACGCAGTATTTT. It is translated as CASSLIGGSSTDTQYF.

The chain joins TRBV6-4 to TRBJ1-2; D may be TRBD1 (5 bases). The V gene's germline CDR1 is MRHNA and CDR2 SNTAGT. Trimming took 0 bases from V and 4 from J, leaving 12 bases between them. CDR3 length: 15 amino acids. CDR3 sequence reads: CASSDSPGGGYGYTF. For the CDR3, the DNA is TGTGCCAGCAGTGACTCACCCGGTGGGGGCTATGGCTACACCTTC.

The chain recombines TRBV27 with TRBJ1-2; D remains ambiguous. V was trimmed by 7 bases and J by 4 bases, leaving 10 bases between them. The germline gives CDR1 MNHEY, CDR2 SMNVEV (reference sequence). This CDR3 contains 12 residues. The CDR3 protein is CASKSGGYGYTF. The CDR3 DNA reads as TGTGCCAGCAAGTCGGGCGGCTATGGCTACACCTTC.